This T cell receptor beta chain derives from a study of CD8+ T cells in alopecia areata. Extraction of RNA preceded its reverse transcription into cDNA, which served as the sequencing template. Using immunoSEQ multiplex PCR, the repertoire was profiled, and TCRdb retains in-frame clones only, with some absent. The sample contains fewer than 200,000 clones, over 50% of which appear only once. V was clipped by 0 bases and J by 6 bases; unmatched bases: 5. The CDR3 has 14 residues. Per germline, CDR1 SGHDT and CDR2 YYEEEE. The sequence came from a human donor with alopecia areata. The V call is TRBV5-6, the J call TRBJ1-1; 7 bases map to TRBD1. The source material was CD4+ T cells sorted from blood, sampled at week 0. The CDR3 protein is CASSLVDRVSEAFF. CDR3 bases: TGTGCCAGCAGCTTGGTAGACAGGGTCTCTGAAGCTTTCTTT.